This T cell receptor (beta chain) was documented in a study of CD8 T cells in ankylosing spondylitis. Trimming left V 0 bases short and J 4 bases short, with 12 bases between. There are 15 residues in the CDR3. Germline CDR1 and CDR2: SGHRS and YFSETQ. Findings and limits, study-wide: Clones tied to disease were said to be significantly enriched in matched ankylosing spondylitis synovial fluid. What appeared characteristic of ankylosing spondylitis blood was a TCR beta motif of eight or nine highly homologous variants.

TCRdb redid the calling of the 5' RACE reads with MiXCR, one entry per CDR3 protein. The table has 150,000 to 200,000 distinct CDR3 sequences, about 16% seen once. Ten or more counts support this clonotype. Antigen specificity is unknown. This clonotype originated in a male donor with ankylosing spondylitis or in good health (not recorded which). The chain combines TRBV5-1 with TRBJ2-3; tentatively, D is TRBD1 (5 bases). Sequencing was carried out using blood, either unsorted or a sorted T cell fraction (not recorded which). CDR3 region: CASSLGSTGSDTQYF. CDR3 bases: TGCGCCAGCAGCTTGGGCTCTACAGGCTCAGATACGCAGTATTTT.